This is a list of T cell receptor beta chains from one sample in a study of cytotoxic CD8 clonotypes in ibrutinib-treated CLL. Using immunoSEQ multiplex PCR, the repertoire was profiled, and TCRdb retains in-frame clones only, with some absent. The sample gives roughly 76,000 clones, over 75% of which show up once; roughly 8% is in the top ten. The sequencing here drew on PBMCs, taken at disease progression, from a patient treated with ibrutinib. The receptors originated from a human donor with chronic lymphocytic leukemia. The CDR3 runs from the conserved cysteine through the conserved F or W. D genes are given only for firm matches. Expanded clones are given a class, and other clones once, few, many or no size at all.

NA,NA,TRBJ1-1,TRBV5-1,TGCGCCAGCAGCCCTTTCAGGGGATCGAACACTGAAGCTTTCTTT,CASSPFRGSNTEAFF
TRBD1,NA,TRBJ2-1,TRBV2,TGTGCCAGCAGGACACAGGGGTACGAGCAGTTCTTC,CASRTQGYEQFF
NA,large,TRBJ2-1,TRBV27,TGTGCCAGCAGCCTCGTAGGGGCCTACAATGAGCAGTTCTTC,CASSLVGAYNEQFF
NA,NA,TRBJ2-7,TRBV5-6,TGTGCCAGCAGCTTGGCAGCATACGAGCAGTACTTC,CASSLAAYEQYF
TRBD2,once,TRBJ2-3,TRBV15,TGTGCCACCAGCAAACTAGCGGGAGGTACAGATACGCAGTATTTT,CATSKLAGGTDTQYF
TRBD1,once,TRBJ1-2,TRBV6-5,TGTGCCAGCATACAAGACAGGGCTCGCGGCTACACCTTC,CASIQDRARGYTF
TRBD2,once,TRBJ2-1,TRBV9,TGTGCCAGCAGCGTATGGGGGACTAACTACAATGAGCAGTTCTTC,CASSVWGTNYNEQFF
TRBD1,once,TRBJ2-7,TRBV19,TGTGCCAGTAGTATAGGGGGACAGGGAAGGACCTACGAGCAGTACTTC,CASSIGGQGRTYEQYF
NA,NA,TRBJ2-5,TRBV18,TGTGCCAGCTCACCACGGGAAGAGACCCAGTACTTC,CASSPREETQYF
TRBD2,NA,TRBJ2-7,TRBV5-1,TGCGCCAGCAGGCCCGTCGGTCCGGGAGGGTGGTCCTACGAGCAGTACTTC,CASRPVGPGGWSYEQYF
TRBD2,NA,TRBJ2-3,TRBV9,TGTGCCAGCAGCCTCTCGGGACTAGCGGGACCCAACTTT,CASSLSGLAGPNF
TRBD1,NA,TRBJ1-3,TRBV2,TGTGCCAGCACCCTCGACAGGGGGCAGAACACCATATATTTT,CASTLDRGQNTIYF
NA,NA,TRBJ1-1,TRBV29-1,TGCAGCGTTGAAGAGACCAAAGCTTTCTTT,CSVEETKAFF
NA,NA,TRBJ1-5,TRBV6-5,TGTGCCAGCAGTACCATACTGGATCAGCCCCAGCATTTT,CASSTILDQPQHF
NA,NA,TRBJ1-4,TRBV5-6,TGTGCCAGCAGTCGCGACAGCCGCGAAAAACTGTTTTTT,CASSRDSREKLFF
NA,NA,TRBJ1-6,TRBV4-1,TGCGCCAGCACCAAGGGTCCGTTCTATAATTCACCCCTCCACTTT,CASTKGPFYNSPLHF
NA,NA,TRBJ2-1,TRBV5-4,TGTGCCAGCAGCTTGGCAAGGCAGAGAAATGAGCAGTTCTTC,CASSLARQRNEQFF
TRBD1,many,TRBJ2-2,TRBV29-1,TGCAGCGTTGAAGGAGGGAGACAGGGGCACACCGGGGAGCTGTTTTTT,CSVEGGRQGHTGELFF
NA,few,TRBJ1-1,TRBV29-1,TGCAGCGTTCTAAGGGTCCGGGACACTGAAGCTTTCTTT,CSVLRVRDTEAFF
TRBD2,NA,TRBJ2-7,TRBV7-9,TGTGCCAGCAGCTTCCAGCGGGGGGCAAACTACGAGCAGTACTTC,CASSFQRGANYEQYF
TRBD1,NA,TRBJ1-5,TRBV2,TGTGCCAGCAGCGACAGGGGTGTTAATCAGCCCCAGCATTTT,CASSDRGVNQPQHF
TRBD1,NA,TRBJ1-5,TRBV6-5,TGTGCCAGCAGCCCCGGGACAGACAATCAGCCCCAGCATTTT,CASSPGTDNQPQHF
NA,many,TRBJ1-5,TRBV7-2,TGTGCCAGCACGCCCCCACGGGGGCGGCAGCCCCAGCATTTT,CASTPPRGRQPQHF
NA,NA,TRBJ2-7,TRBV19,TGTGCCAGTAGCCCCATGAGCCCAGGGTCCTACGAGCAGTACTTC,CASSPMSPGSYEQYF
NA,NA,TRBJ1-1,TRBV15,TGTGCCACCAGCGGCTGGGCCAACACTGAAGCTTTCTTT,CATSGWANTEAFF
NA,few,TRBJ1-3,TRBV2,TGTGCCAGCAGTGAAGTCGGGGCAGGGCGGAGGGGAAACACCATATATTTT,CASSEVGAGRRGNTIYF
NA,NA,TRBJ1-6,TRBV2,TGTGCCAGCAGCTCTTTAGGGGGTAATTCACCCCTCCACTTT,CASSSLGGNSPLHF
NA,NA,TRBJ2-7,TRBV5-4,TGTGCCAGCAGCCTCGGACTTAAAACCTACGAGCAGTACTTC,CASSLGLKTYEQYF
TRBD1,NA,TRBJ2-7,TRBV27,TGTGCCAGCAGGTCCGGGACAGTTACCTACGAGCAGTACTTC,CASRSGTVTYEQYF
TRBD1,NA,TRBJ1-1,TRBV12-5,TGTGCTAGTGGTTTGGAGTCCGGGACAGCGGCTTTCTTT,CASGLESGTAAFF
NA,once,TRBJ1-1,TRBV10-3,TGTGCCATCATGTGGGGTTTGAACACTGAAGCTTTCTTT,CAIMWGLNTEAFF
TRBD1,NA,TRBJ2-7,TRBV4-2,TGTGCCAGCAGCCGAGAAACAGGGGGATCACGCTACGAGCAGTACTTC,CASSRETGGSRYEQYF
NA,few,TRBJ1-2,TRBV6-1,TGTGCCAGCAGTGAAGCGGGCTACACCTTC,CASSEAGYTF
TRBD2,once,TRBJ2-5,TRBV5-6,TGTGCCAGCAGCTTGGTTCGCGGGGGGACGACCCAGTACTTC,CASSLVRGGTTQYF
NA,NA,TRBJ1-3,TRBV6-1,TGTGCCAGCAGTGCAATACCTAGTCGATCCGCTCTAAACACCATATATTTT,CASSAIPSRSALNTIYF
TRBD1,medium-sized,TRBJ2-7,TRBV15,TGTGCCACCAGCAGACACTACGGACAGGGAAACTCCTACGAGCAGTACTTC,CATSRHYGQGNSYEQYF
TRBD1,NA,TRBJ1-3,TRBV4-1,TGCGCCAGCAGCCAAGATCCAGGGGGCCCCCATTCCTCTGGAAACACCATATATTTT,CASSQDPGGPHSSGNTIYF
NA,NA,TRBJ2-1,TRBV15,TGTGCCACCAGCAGGGGGGGAGCGGAGTCCTACAATGAGCAGTTCTTC,CATSRGGAESYNEQFF
NA,NA,TRBJ1-1,TRBV15,TGTGCCACCAGCACACAGGGTGACACTGAAGCTTTCTTT,CATSTQGDTEAFF
TRBD1,NA,TRBJ1-1,TRBV30,TGTGCCTGGAGTACAGGGGAAAGGGGAACTGAAGCTTTCTTT,CAWSTGERGTEAFF
NA,few,TRBJ1-1,TRBV2,TGTGCCAGCAAACAGGGCCTCATGAACACTGAAGCTTTCTTT,CASKQGLMNTEAFF
TRBD2,NA,TRBJ2-1,TRBV11-3,TGTGCCAGCAGCTCGGGACTAGCTTCTGAGCAGTTCTTC,CASSSGLASEQFF
NA,NA,TRBJ1-3,TRBV5-1,TGCGCCAGCAGCTTGGTAGGAATTGGAAACACCATATATTTT,CASSLVGIGNTIYF
NA,NA,TRBJ2-1,TRBV4-1,TGCGCCAGCAGCCAAGGCCAGGGAAGGACCTACAATGAGCAGTTCTTC,CASSQGQGRTYNEQFF
TRBD1,once,TRBJ2-7,TRBV11-2,TGTGCCAGCAGCTCCCCCGGGACAGGGGCCTACGAGCAGTACTTC,CASSSPGTGAYEQYF
NA,NA,TRBJ1-1,TRBV9,TGTGCCAGCAGCGTACCCCAATCTGCTATGAACACTGAAGCTTTCTTT,CASSVPQSAMNTEAFF
NA,once,TRBJ2-1,TRBV10-1,TGCGCCAGCAGTGACCCGGGACTCGCCTACAATGAGCAGTTCTTC,CASSDPGLAYNEQFF
NA,NA,TRBJ2-7,TRBV11-2,TGTGCCAGCAGCCTCCTCTACGAGCAGTACTTC,CASSLLYEQYF
NA,few,TRBJ2-7,TRBV11-1,TGTGCCAGCAGCCCTATATGGGGGGACAGAACTTACGAGCAGTACTTC,CASSPIWGDRTYEQYF
NA,NA,TRBJ1-2,TRBV6-5,TGTGCCAGCAGCCCGGGACGGAACTATGGCTACACCTTC,CASSPGRNYGYTF